The 21 T cell receptor beta chains listed next were all sequenced from one sample in a study of T cells after yellow fever vaccination. TCRdb ran MiXCR on the 5' RACE reads and lists one entry per CDR3 protein. The data show tens of thousands of distinct CDR3 sequences, about 6.6% seen once. Here the sequenced sample was CD8+ T cells not binding an NS4B(214-222) dextramer, sorted from PBMCs, taken about 41 days after the first yellow fever vaccination. The receptor set was obtained from a young man who received the YFV17D yellow fever vaccine.

This clonotype has at least ten counts. The chain uses TRBV7-8 and TRBJ2-5; a possible D gene is TRBD1 (5 bases). Trimming removed 2 bases at V and 5 bases at J, with 15 bases between. The CDR3 has 15 amino acids. In germline, CDR1 is SGHVS, CDR2 FQNEAQ. This CDR3 reads CASSLYPGAVETQYF. The CDR3 bases are TGTGCCAGCAGCTTATATCCTGGGGCGGTGGAGACCCAGTACTTC. Looking up the rest from reference TRBV7-8 and TRBJ2-5 gives the full variable domain: GAGVSQSPRYKVAKRGQDVALRCDPISGHVSLFWYQQALGQGPEFLTYFQNEAQLDKSGLPSDRFFAERPEGSVSTLKIQRTQQEDSAVYLCASSLYPGAVETQYFGPGTRLLVL.

This clonotype was detected ten times or more. The chain employs TRBV6-5 and TRBJ2-6; 12 bases are shared with TRBD1. Germline CDR1 and CDR2: MNHEY and SVGAGI. With 0 bases clipped from V and 3 bases from J, the junction kept 6 bases outside the gene matches. CDR3 size: 19 residues. CDR3 amino acids: CASSYSKGTGGYGANVLTF. The CDR3 DNA is TGTGCCAGCAGTTACTCGAAAGGGACAGGGGGCTATGGGGCCAACGTCCTGACTTTC.

Comments on this clonotype: A much larger clone lies a single base off, so this may be a read error. The chain employs TRBV6-4 and TRBJ2-3, with a tentative D call TRBD2 (5 bases). The germline V gene encodes CDR1 MRHNA and CDR2 SNTAGT. The CDR3 length is 12 residues. V shed 6 bases and J shed 3 bases, with 7 bases lying between them. DNA for the CDR3: TGTGCCAGCAGCCCGGGGACAGATACGCAGTATTTT. Translated: CASSPGTDTQYF.

CDR3 in DNA: TGTGCCAGCAGTTTAGCGGGGTCCGGAAACCAAGAGACCCAGTACTTC. Translation gives CASSLAGSGNQETQYF. The V and J genes are TRBV12-3 or TRBV12-4 and TRBJ2-5; D unclear. Deletions cut 0 bases from V and 0 bases from J, with 11 bases between. CDR3 length equals 16 residues.

Note on this clonotype: A read error may be the cause here, since a much bigger clone is one base away. The chain has TRBV29-1 and TRBJ2-1; D possibly corresponds to TRBD1 (6 bases). CDR1 and CDR2 from the germline V gene are SQVTM and ANQGSEA. The CDR3 is 14 residues long. The DNA for the CDR3 is TGCATCGTTGCGACAGGCAGCTCCTACAATGAGCAGTTCTTC. It specifies CIVATGSSYNEQFF.

This clonotype was observed a few times. The gene calls are TRBV5-1 and TRBJ1-1; the D is unclear. This CDR3 region has 14 residues. V was trimmed by 1 base and J by 0 bases, leaving 7 bases between them. CDR1 and CDR2 (germline): SGHRS, YFSETQ. CDR3 protein: CASSLMDLNTEAFF. CDR3 nucleotide sequence: TGCGCCAGCAGCTTGATGGACTTGAACACTGAAGCTTTCTTT.

This clonotype was observed at least ten times. This chain uses TRBV5-1 with TRBJ2-3; D tentatively fits TRBD1 or TRBD2 (6 bases each). Trimming shortened V by 5 bases and J by 2 bases, and 15 bases separated the two germline ends. The CDR3 contains 15 residues. From germline, CDR1 is SGHRS and CDR2 YFSETQ. The CDR3 DNA follows: TGCGCCAGCAGGTGGAGGGGGTATACCACAGATACGCAGTATTTT. Its protein is CASRWRGYTTDTQYF.

The chain links TRBV27 to TRBJ1-2, with TRBD1 matching 7 bases. Trimming took 5 bases from V and 4 from J; bases not matched to a gene: 7. Germline values: CDR1 MNHEY, CDR2 SMNVEV (reference sequence). This CDR3 region has 14 residues. The CDR3 sequence is CASSEGGGGYGYTF. CDR3 nucleotides: TGTGCCAGCAGTGAAGGAGGGGGCGGCTATGGCTACACCTTC.

This clonotype was detected only a few times. The chain is built from TRBV29-1 and TRBJ1-2; tentatively, D is TRBD1 (5 bases). CDR3 length: 14 amino acids. Germline lookup yields CDR1 SQVTM and CDR2 ANQGSEA. The V gene lost 1 base and the J gene lost 3 bases, with 12 bases spanning the gap. CDR3 nucleotides: TGCAGCGTTGAAGGCGGGGGGTCCTACTATGGCTACACCTTC. This translates into CSVEGGGSYYGYTF. The full variable domain, in which reference TRBV29-1 and TRBJ1-2 provide the parts outside the CDR3, is SAVISQKPSRDICQRGTSLTIQCQVDSQVTMMFWYRQQPGQSLTLIATANQGSEATYESGFVIDKFPISRPNLTFSTLTVSNMSPEDSSIYLCSVEGGGSYYGYTFGSGTRLTVV.

This clonotype was seen many times. The chain joins TRBV27 to TRBJ2-7, with TRBD1 identical over 11 bases. Germline V CDR1 and CDR2: MNHEY, SMNVEV (reference sequence). The V segment lost 4 bases and the J segment 3 bases; nucleotides outside the gene matches: 8. The CDR3 is made up of 16 amino acids. CDR3 nucleotide sequence: TGTGCCAGCAGTTCTCTACTCGGGACAGGGGGCTACGAGCAGTACTTC. Translation: CASSSLLGTGGYEQYF.

This clonotype was detected a few times. The chain links TRBV5-6 to TRBJ2-6; a possible D gene is TRBD2 (6 bases). Germline lookup yields CDR1 SGHDT and CDR2 YYEEEE. The CDR3 is 15 amino acids. The V end was cut by 0 bases, the J end by 4 bases, with 8 bases between. CDR3 nucleotides: TGTGCCAGCAGCTTGGACGGGAGCGGGGCCAACGTCCTGACTTTC. Residues: CASSLDGSGANVLTF.

At least ten counts were recorded for this clonotype. The rearrangement joins TRBV29-1 to TRBJ2-2; tentative D call: TRBD1 (5 bases). Germline V gene sequence: CDR1 SQVTM, CDR2 ANQGSEA. V dropped 3 bases and J dropped 1 base, with 6 bases sitting between them. The CDR3 has 13 amino acids. The chain's CDR3 is CSVDRVNTGELFF. The CDR3 nucleotides read TGCAGCGTTGACAGGGTGAACACCGGGGAGCTGTTTTTT.

This clonotype was seen a handful of times. V gene TRBV10-3 combines with J gene TRBJ2-2; D may be TRBD1 or TRBD2 (6 bases each). Germline values: CDR1 ENHRY, CDR2 SYGVKD. V lost 7 bases to trimming and J lost 3 bases, with 9 bases between them. The CDR3 contains 13 residues. CDR3 coding DNA: TGTGCCATCAACAGGGACTACACCGGGGAGCTGTTTTTT. Its protein product is CAINRDYTGELFF.

This clonotype was detected ten times or more. V is TRBV5-1 and J is TRBJ1-1; D gene unclear. Trimming took off 0 bases at V and 5 bases at J, with 8 bases between the two ends. This CDR3 spans 13 amino acids. Germline V CDR1 and CDR2: SGHRS, YFSETQ. The CDR3 DNA sequence: TGCGCCAGCAGCTTGGGGGCGTGGACTGAAGCTTTCTTT. Translation: CASSLGAWTEAFF.

This chain's CDR3 is CASSQDGGKTKNIQYF. CDR3 DNA sequence: TGCGCCAGCAGCCAAGATGGGGGTAAAACCAAAAACATTCAGTACTTC. The J gene is TRBJ2-4, the V gene TRBV4-3; either TRBD1 or TRBD2 may supply D (5 bases each). Trimming removed 0 bases at V and 2 bases at J, with 11 bases between. CDR1 and CDR2 from the germline V gene are LGHNA and YSLEER. CDR3 length: 16 amino acids.

This clonotype was seen a handful of times. The gene calls are TRBV20-1 and TRBJ2-3; TRBD2 matches at 13 bases. Trimming at V came to 0 bases and at J to 5 bases, leaving 11 bases not matched to a gene. The CDR3 consists of 18 residues. Germline assignment: CDR1 DFQATT and CDR2 SNEGSKA (reference sequence). The DNA for the CDR3 is TGCAGTGCTAGAGATCCTGTAGGACTAGCGGGGGTGGGAGATACGCAGTATTTT. Amino acids: CSARDPVGLAGVGDTQYF.

The rearrangement links TRBV6-2 or TRBV6-3 to TRBJ2-2; D is undetermined. V was clipped by 2 bases and J by 0 bases, with 13 bases between them. The germline V gene has CDR1 MNHEY and CDR2 SVGEGT. The CDR3 covers 17 residues. The CDR3 spells CASSYTGRNTNTGELFF. The DNA of the CDR3 is TGTGCCAGCAGTTACACCGGACGCAATACGAACACCGGGGAGCTGTTTTTT.

CDR3 amino acids: CASSWADSYEQYF. The CDR3 bases are TGTGCCAGCTCTTGGGCGGATTCCTACGAGCAGTACTTC. The V call is TRBV12-3 or TRBV12-4, the J call TRBJ2-7; unclear D gene. V dropped 8 bases and J dropped 1 base, with 12 bases sitting between them. The CDR3 has 13 residues.

This clonotype was recorded a few times. The rearrangement joins TRBV12-3 or TRBV12-4 to TRBJ1-2; D gene uncertain. Trimming took off 10 bases at V and 2 bases at J, with 14 bases between the two ends. The CDR3 runs to 13 residues. As DNA, the CDR3 is TGTGCCACCGCCCGGCTTGGGAACTATGGCTACACCTTC. Residues: CATARLGNYGYTF.

This clonotype came up many times. This chain links TRBV27 with TRBJ2-5, with D perhaps being TRBD1 or TRBD2 (5 bases each). V was pared by 8 bases and J by 5 bases, with 15 bases between. CDR1 is MNHEY, CDR2 SMNVEV, per germline (reference sequence). There are 13 residues in the CDR3. The CDR3 here is CASGPGGGETQYF. The CDR3 bases are TGTGCCAGCGGGCCTGGGGGTGGGGAGACCCAGTACTTC.

This clonotype was observed at least ten times. V usage is TRBV29-1 and J usage is TRBJ1-1; D is possibly TRBD1 (5 bases). Germline CDR1 reads SQVTM; CDR2 reads ANQGSEA. Trimming shortened V by 6 bases and J by 1 base, and 9 bases separated the two germline ends. The CDR3 sequence is 12 residues long. The CDR3 loop reads CSVMTANTEAFF. CDR3 bases: TGCAGCGTAATGACAGCGAACACTGAAGCTTTCTTT.